The 26 T cell receptor beta chains below were found in one sample sequenced in a study of blood T cells in healthy people across ages. Alongside a J-beta primer mix, a sample-barcoded 5' primer served in a second PCR lasting 7 to 11 cycles. TCRdb re-called the 5' RACE reads through MiXCR, storing one row per CDR3 protein. Altogether about 1.4 million distinct CDR3 sequences are present, roughly 60% being singletons, with the ten largest covering more than 6%. Sequencing used blood. The receptors here all came from a man between 18 and 35 years old in good health.

There are a few counts of this clonotype. The chain links TRBV4-2 to TRBJ2-7; D uncertain. The CDR3 spans 13 residues. Trimming removed 1 base at V and 5 bases at J, with 9 bases between. Germline-derived CDR1 and CDR2 are LGHNA and YNFKEQ. The CDR3 bases are TGTGCCAGCAGCCAAGGGCCCAGCAACGAGCAGTACTTC. It yields the protein CASSQGPSNEQYF.

V and J are TRBV10-3 and TRBJ2-7, with D perhaps matching TRBD1 (6 bases). The CDR3 extends over 15 amino acids. V lost 0 bases, J lost 4 bases, and 13 bases lay in between. Germline lookup yields CDR1 ENHRY and CDR2 SYGVKD. In DNA form, the CDR3 reads TGTGCCATCAGTGAGTCGAAACAGGGCTCGTACGAGCAGTACTTC. Amino acids: CAISESKQGSYEQYF.

The gene calls are TRBV5-1 and TRBJ1-2, with a weak D call TRBD1 (5 bases). V was cut by 4 bases and J by 8 bases, with 15 bases left in between. This CDR3 contains 13 residues. Looked up from germline, CDR1 is SGHRS and CDR2 is YFSETQ. The CDR3 nucleotides read TGCGCCAGCAGCCCGGACACCGAGGACGGCTACACCTTC. Translated: CASSPDTEDGYTF.

This clonotype has a handful of counts. J is TRBJ2-7 and V is TRBV27; 10 nucleotides line up with TRBD1. Germline loops: CDR1 MNHEY, CDR2 SMNVEV (reference sequence). Trimming at V came to 1 base and at J to 2 bases, leaving 5 bases not matched to a gene. This CDR3 spans 16 amino acids. The CDR3 nucleotides are TGTGCCAGCAGTTTATTCGGGACAGGGGCCACCTACGAGCAGTACTTC. It translates to CASSLFGTGATYEQYF.

This chain joins TRBV20-1 and TRBJ2-5; possibly TRBD2 for D (6 bases). This CDR3 has 12 residues. V was clipped by 5 bases and J by 5 bases, with 12 bases between them. Germline loops: CDR1 DFQATT, CDR2 SNEGSKA (reference sequence). CDR3 nucleotides: TGCAGTGCTGTACTAGCTGGGGAGACCCAGTACTTC. It is translated as CSAVLAGETQYF.

The V call is TRBV4-1, the J call TRBJ2-5; TRBD1 agrees at 9 bases. The germline gives CDR1 MGHRA, CDR2 YSYEKL. Germline trimming cut 0 bases from V and 4 bases from J; bases unmatched to any gene: 3. The CDR3 has 15 amino acids. CDR3 DNA sequence: TGCGCCAGCAGCCAAGAATCGGACAGGGGAGAGACCCAGTACTTC. This sequence encodes CASSQESDRGETQYF.

The V call is TRBV7-2, the J call TRBJ2-7; D could derive from TRBD1 or TRBD2 (6 bases each). Germline assignment: CDR1 SGHTA and CDR2 FQGNSA. The ends were cut back, 2 bases at V and 3 bases at J, with 14 bases in the middle. This CDR3 has 15 amino acids. This chain's CDR3 is CASSLFLGGRYEQYF. The CDR3, as DNA: TGTGCCAGCAGCTTATTTTTGGGGGGCCGCTACGAGCAGTACTTC.

Regarding this clonotype: The junction does not match germline at one end; this may be a read error. This chain joins TRBV7-7 and TRBJ2-3; no definite D call. The CDR3 extends over 15 amino acids. Per germline, CDR1 SSHAT and CDR2 FNYEAQ (reference sequence). As DNA, the CDR3 is TGTGCTAGCAGCTTCTCAGACGGCACCTTGGATACGCAGTATTTT. Residues: CASSFSDGTLDTQYF.

The gene calls are TRBV27 and TRBJ2-5, with D possibly being TRBD1 or TRBD2 (5 bases each). Germline V gene data show CDR1 as MNHEY and CDR2 as SMNVEV (reference sequence). CDR3 length: 15 amino acids. V was clipped by 3 bases and J by 3 bases, with 14 bases between them. CDR3 DNA sequence: TGTGCCAGCAGTTTCGCCGGGGCAAGTAAAGAGACCCAGTACTTC. Its protein is CASSFAGASKETQYF.

This clonotype was recorded a few times. The rearrangement uses TRBV11-2 and TRBJ2-7; 9 positions agree with TRBD1. The CDR3 length is 14 residues. The V and J ends lost 3 bases and 4 bases, in that order; junction bases with no gene match: 4. Germline values: CDR1 SGHAT, CDR2 FQNNGV. CDR3 bases: TGTGCCAGCAGCTTGAACAGGGGGCTATACGAGCAGTACTTC. Residues: CASSLNRGLYEQYF.

The CDR3 bases are TGCGCCAGCAGGGAACAGGGGTCCACCTACGAGCAGTACTTC. Translation: CASREQGSTYEQYF. The chain combines TRBV10-2 with TRBJ2-7; 7 bases are shared with TRBD1. Germline CDR1 WSHSY, CDR2 SAAADI. With V trimmed by 6 bases and J by 2 bases, 7 bases remained unmatched. This CDR3 is 14 amino acids long.

This clonotype has more than one count but fewer than ten. V usage is TRBV20-1 and J usage is TRBJ2-7; the D gene is possibly TRBD1 (6 bases). The J call is uncertain, as TRBJ2-5 better fits the DNA end. From germline, CDR1 is DFQATT and CDR2 SNEGSKA (reference sequence). The CDR3 extends over 15 amino acids. Here the CDR3 DNA reads TGCAGTGCTAGCCAAGAGACAGGACCTGGGGAGACCCAGTACTTC. Translated: CSASQETGPGETQYF.

This clonotype was detected only a few times. The V gene is TRBV7-2, the J gene TRBJ2-3; a weak D match, TRBD1 (6 bases). This CDR3 region has 15 residues. Germline V gene sequence: CDR1 SGHTA, CDR2 FQGNSA. V was trimmed by 5 bases and J by 2 bases, leaving 14 bases between them. The CDR3 region has the DNA TGTGCCAGCAGCCATCGGACAGACCTCACAGATACGCAGTATTTT. It translates to CASSHRTDLTDTQYF.

This clonotype showed up just once. The V and J genes are TRBV6-2 or TRBV6-3 and TRBJ2-5; D is unclear. Germline CDR1 reads MNHEY; CDR2 reads SVGEGT. This CDR3 is 13 amino acids long. The V end lost 3 bases, the J end lost 3 bases, and 8 bases lay between the germline ends. This CDR3 is CASSYVSEETQYF. CDR3 coding DNA: TGTGCCAGCAGTTATGTGTCAGAAGAGACCCAGTACTTC.

The chain carries TRBV13 and TRBJ2-5; 12 bases agree with TRBD2. The V segment lost 5 bases and the J segment 11 bases; nucleotides outside the gene matches: 15. The V gene's germline CDR1 is PRHDT and CDR2 FYEKMQ (reference sequence). The CDR3 runs to 16 residues. The CDR3 region is CASSRWTSGVSDEQYF. CDR3 bases: TGTGCCAGCAGCCGTTGGACTAGCGGGGTGTCGGATGAGCAGTACTTC.

This clonotype has more than one count but fewer than ten. The CDR3 sequence is CASRTSGGTYEQYF. In DNA, the CDR3 is TGTGCCAGCAGGACTAGCGGGGGGACCTACGAGCAGTACTTC. This chain connects TRBV27 to TRBJ2-7; 13 bases are shared with TRBD2. This CDR3 comprises 14 residues. Germline V gene lookup returns CDR1 MNHEY and CDR2 SMNVEV (reference sequence). The V and J ends lost 6 bases and 2 bases, in that order; junction bases with no gene match: 1.

This clonotype occurred a few times. This rearrangement joins TRBV4-1 to TRBJ2-2; no reliable D call. This CDR3 is built from 15 residues. Germline V lookup: CDR1 MGHRA, CDR2 YSYEKL. Trimming stripped 4 bases from V and 4 bases from J, with 13 bases between. The CDR3 nucleotides read TGCGCCAGCAGCCTTACGTCCCCTGGCACCGGGGAGCTGTTTTTT. It translates to CASSLTSPGTGELFF.

The chain employs TRBV7-2 and TRBJ2-5; D could derive from TRBD1 or TRBD2 (5 bases each). The CDR3 extends over 14 amino acids. Germline V gives CDR1 SGHTA, CDR2 FQGNSA. Trimming left V 2 bases short and J 5 bases short, with 12 bases between. This chain's CDR3 is CASSLRGRWETQYF. DNA for the CDR3: TGTGCCAGCAGCTTACGGGGCAGGTGGGAGACCCAGTACTTC.

In its sample, this clonotype was seen a few times. The V call is TRBV27, the J call TRBJ1-4, with TRBD1 matching over 7 bases. CDR3 length equals 14 residues. The ends lost 6 bases at V and 3 bases at J; junction bases unmatched: 4. Germline CDR1 reads MNHEY; CDR2 reads SMNVEV (reference sequence). CDR3 loop: CASRRQGANEKLFF. DNA for the CDR3: TGTGCCAGCAGACGACAGGGTGCTAATGAAAAACTGTTTTTT.

J is TRBJ2-7 and V is TRBV7-9, with TRBD1 as a possible D gene (6 bases). The CDR3 contains 14 residues. V was trimmed by 4 bases and J by 4 bases, leaving 14 bases between them. The germline CDR1 and CDR2 sequences are SEHNR and FQNEAQ (reference sequence). The CDR3 region is CASSSGQIGYEQYF. In nucleotides, the CDR3 is TGTGCCAGCAGCTCCGGACAGATTGGGTACGAGCAGTACTTC.

V usage is TRBV7-2 and J usage is TRBJ2-7, with D possibly TRBD1 on 5 matching bases. The CDR3 contains 15 residues. Germline CDR1 is SGHTA and CDR2 is FQGNSA. The V end lost 3 bases, the J end lost 2 bases, and 14 bases lay between the germline ends. The CDR3 nucleotides read TGTGCCAGCAGCTTTAGGACACCGAGAACCTACGAGCAGTACTTC. Its protein product is CASSFRTPRTYEQYF.

This CDR3 reads CASSQGFWQGKTVKQYF. The CDR3 region has the DNA TGTGCCAGCAGCCAAGGCTTCTGGCAGGGAAAGACGGTTAAGCAGTACTTC. The chain is built from TRBV14 and TRBJ2-5; a possible D gene is TRBD1 (5 bases). Germline V gives CDR1 SGHDN, CDR2 FVKESK. The CDR3 is 17 residues long. The V end lost 1 base, the J end lost 11 bases, and 26 bases lay between the germline ends.

The V and J genes are TRBV20-1 and TRBJ2-7, with D maybe TRBD2 (6 bases). CDR3 length equals 13 residues. With 4 bases removed from V and 3 bases from J, the gap between germline ends came to 13 bases. Germline-derived CDR1 and CDR2 are DFQATT and SNEGSKA (reference sequence). CDR3 in DNA: TGCAGTGCTATCGGGGGTGGGGACTACGAGCAGTACTTC. This encodes CSAIGGGDYEQYF.

This clonotype occurred once. The chain has TRBV12-5 and TRBJ2-1; 8 bases line up with TRBD2. Germline V gene sequence: CDR1 LGHNT, CDR2 FRNRAP. The CDR3 has 14 residues. Trimming cost V 5 bases and J 2 bases; bases outside gene matches: 2. CDR3 loop: CASGRGGPYNEQFF. The CDR3, as DNA: TGTGCTAGTGGTCGGGGGGGTCCCTACAATGAGCAGTTCTTC.

This rearrangement joins TRBV4-1 to TRBJ1-2, with 10 bases that match TRBD1. CDR1 is MGHRA, CDR2 YSYEKL, per germline. The CDR3 has 15 amino acids. Losses at the gene ends were 3 bases for V and 5 bases for J; bases not matched to a gene: 6. The CDR3 bases are TGCGCCAGCAGCCACCCGGGACAGGGGTGGTATGGCTACACCTTC. Translated: CASSHPGQGWYGYTF.

V and J are TRBV5-6 and TRBJ2-7; a possible D gene is TRBD1 (6 bases). V lost 2 bases, J lost 3 bases, and 12 bases lay in between. Germline V CDR1 and CDR2: SGHDT, YYEEEE. The CDR3 is 14 amino acids. The CDR3 is CASSFVSGVYEQYF. The CDR3 DNA reads TGTGCCAGCAGCTTTGTTTCAGGGGTCTACGAGCAGTACTTC.